This TCR beta chain comes out of a study of T cell repertoires in cytomegalovirus infection. CDR3 length: 18 amino acids. Germline V gene lookup returns CDR1 SEHNR and CDR2 FQNEAQ (reference sequence). V shed 3 bases and J shed 0 bases, with 15 bases lying between them. In TCRdb, the reads were re-called with MiXCR into one record per CDR3 protein. The sample holds 740,000 or so distinct CDR3 sequences; approximately 40% are singletons and the top ten take 2.5% to 3.5%. The source is a human donor in good health (CMV status not recorded). Some clones in this sample may be carry-over from other donors' samples. The chain has TRBV7-9 and TRBJ2-6; possibly TRBD1 for D (6 bases). The sample taken for sequencing was PBMCs. CDR3 protein: CASSFLQGRSSGANVLTF. CDR3 nucleotide sequence: TGTGCCAGCAGCTTCCTACAGGGACGCAGCTCTGGGGCCAACGTCCTGACTTTC.